The 20 T cell receptor beta chains in this list originate from one sample, sequenced in a study of CD8 T cells in Susac syndrome. When the RNA was reverse transcribed, random hexamers were used with an input of roughly 0.45 to 1 ug. From the immunoSEQ multiplex PCR reads, TCRdb called clonotypes with MiXCR, one entry per CDR3 protein. The repertoire holds nearly 200,000 distinct CDR3 sequences, 90% to 95% seen once, with under 0.095% in the top ten. The material sequenced was CD4+ T cells from PBMCs. These TCRs come from a human donor with multiple sclerosis.

This chain uses TRBV4-1 with TRBJ2-6; tentative D call: TRBD2 (6 bases). The V gene's germline CDR1 is MGHRA and CDR2 YSYEKL. The CDR3 is 17 residues long. V dropped 0 bases and J dropped 4 bases, with 13 bases sitting between them. The CDR3 is CASSQDGEATGANVLTF. The CDR3 DNA reads TGCGCCAGCAGCCAAGATGGGGAGGCCACCGGGGCCAACGTCCTGACTTTC.

This sequence joins TRBV2 and TRBJ2-7, with D possibly matching TRBD1 (6 bases). The CDR3 has 13 residues. V dropped 4 bases and J dropped 1 base, with 8 bases sitting between them. Germline V gene data show CDR1 as SNHLY and CDR2 as FYNNEI. The CDR3 DNA follows: TGTGCCAGCAGTGTAGGACAGTCCTACGAGCAGTACTTC. Its translation is CASSVGQSYEQYF.

The J gene is TRBJ1-4, the V gene TRBV23-1, with no clear D. Being an ORF, TRBV23-1 has a function that is uncertain. With 2 bases removed from V and 16 bases from J, the gap between germline ends came to 14 bases. The length of the CDR3 is 12 residues. This CDR3 reads CASSQRVWGGFF. In DNA, the CDR3 is TGCGCCAGCAGTCAACGGGTTTGGGGAGGGTTTTTT.

This chain joins TRBV11-2 and TRBJ1-5; the D is unclear. V lost 5 bases and J 0 bases, leaving 5 bases between the germline ends. Germline V gives CDR1 SGHAT, CDR2 FQNNGV. CDR3 length: 13 residues. In nucleotides, the CDR3 is TGTGCCAGCAGCCGGGTTAGCAATCAGCCCCAGCATTTT. Its protein is CASSRVSNQPQHF.

The V and J genes are TRBV5-1 and TRBJ2-1; no clear D gene. The ends were cut back, 0 bases at V and 2 bases at J, with 6 bases in the middle. Germline assignment: CDR1 SGHRS and CDR2 YFSETQ. This CDR3 contains 14 residues. In DNA form, the CDR3 reads TGCGCCAGCAGCTTGGCTACAGCCTACAATGAGCAGTTCTTC. It is translated as CASSLATAYNEQFF.

The chain has TRBV19 and TRBJ1-5; 9 bases map to TRBD1. Germline V gene lookup returns CDR1 LNHDA and CDR2 SQIVND (reference sequence). The J segment lost 6 bases and the V segment lost 0 bases, leaving 3 bases of the junction unmatched. CDR3 length: 15 residues. The CDR3 loop reads CASSIDTGGGQPQHF. The CDR3 DNA reads TGTGCCAGTAGTATAGATACAGGGGGCGGTCAGCCCCAGCATTTT.

The gene calls are TRBV15 and TRBJ2-7; the D is unclear. Germline CDR1 and CDR2: LNHNV and YYDKDF (reference sequence). The CDR3 totals 15 residues. V was shortened by 2 bases and J by 5 bases, with 16 bases between the two germline ends. The CDR3 region has the DNA TGTGCCACCAGCAGAACCGGGCCCAATCGGAACGAGCAGTACTTC. Translation gives CATSRTGPNRNEQYF.

The chain has TRBV5-1 and TRBJ1-2; D unresolved. In germline, CDR1 is SGHRS, CDR2 YFSETQ. Between the trimmed V and J ends, which lost 3 bases and 8 bases, there was a span of 14 bases. The CDR3 covers 13 residues. CDR3: CASSSDTVAGYTF. CDR3 DNA: TGCGCCAGCAGCTCTGACACAGTAGCCGGCTACACCTTC. The whole variable domain, filled in from reference TRBV5-1 and TRBJ1-2, reads KAGVTQTPRYLIKTRGQQVTLSCSPISGHRSVSWYQQTPGQGLQFLFEYFSETQRNKGNFPGRFSGRQFSNSRSEMNVSTLELGDSALYLCASSSDTVAGYTFGSGTRLTVV.

The chain uses TRBV6-6 and TRBJ1-2; D is possibly TRBD1 (5 bases). With 0 bases removed from V and 2 bases from J, the gap between germline ends came to 10 bases. The CDR3 contains 15 residues. The germline CDR1 and CDR2 sequences are MNHNY and SVGAGI (reference sequence). CDR3 in amino acids: CASSYSRQLNYGYTF. The CDR3 nucleotides read TGTGCCAGCAGTTACTCTCGACAGCTAAACTATGGCTACACCTTC.

This chain uses TRBV30 with TRBJ1-1; no reliable D call. This CDR3 comprises 13 residues. V was trimmed by 4 bases and J by 1 base, leaving 10 bases between them. Germline CDR1 GTSNPN, CDR2 SVGIG (reference sequence). Here the CDR3 reads CAWTRHPNTEAFF. CDR3 sequence (DNA): TGTGCCTGGACGAGACACCCGAACACTGAAGCTTTCTTT. Based on the CDR3 plus reference TRBV30 and TRBJ1-1, the full variable domain is SQTIHQWPATLVQPVGSPLSLECTVEGTSNPNLYWYRQAAGRGLQLLFYSVGIGQISSEVPQNLSASRPQDRQFILSSKKLLLSDSGFYLCAWTRHPNTEAFFGQGTRLTVV.

The rearrangement joins TRBV28 to TRBJ1-5; D is uncertain. Germline V CDR1 and CDR2: MDHEN, SYDVKM. Trimming took off 4 bases at V and 3 bases at J, with 10 bases between the two ends. The CDR3 is 14 amino acids. CDR3 in amino acids: CASSSSQFNQPQHF. The CDR3, as DNA: TGTGCCAGCAGTTCGTCACAGTTCAATCAGCCCCAGCATTTT.

The chain is built from TRBV12-3 or TRBV12-4 and TRBJ1-1; no clear D. The CDR3 totals 12 residues. V was shortened by 2 bases and J by 11 bases, with 12 bases between the two germline ends. The CDR3: CASSLLARKAFF. CDR3 in DNA: TGTGCCAGCAGTTTACTTGCCCGCAAGGCTTTCTTT.

The V and J genes are TRBV3-1 and TRBJ1-3; no clear D. The CDR3 sequence is 16 residues long. Trimming took off 3 bases at V and 4 bases at J, with 16 bases between the two ends. Germline V gene sequence: CDR1 LGHDT, CDR2 YNNKEL (reference sequence). The CDR3 is CASSQLPDGHGNTIYF. The CDR3 region has the DNA TGTGCCAGCAGCCAGCTACCCGACGGGCACGGAAACACCATATATTTT.

The chain is built from TRBV18 and TRBJ2-3; D ambiguous. The germline V gene has CDR1 KGHSH and CDR2 LQKENI. The CDR3 spans 16 residues. V was shortened by 3 bases and J by 0 bases, with 13 bases between the two germline ends. The CDR3 reads CASSPNQQRSTDTQYF. The CDR3 region has the DNA TGTGCCAGCTCACCGAACCAACAGAGAAGCACAGATACGCAGTATTTT.

This clonotype has just one count. The gene calls are TRBV29-1 and TRBJ2-2; D unresolved. The CDR3 is 12 amino acids. Germline CDR1 is SQVTM and CDR2 is ANQGSEA. V lost 4 bases, J lost 6 bases, and 9 bases lay in between. The CDR3 region is CSVAHGSGELFF. The CDR3 nucleotides read TGCAGCGTTGCACACGGGTCCGGGGAGCTGTTTTTT.

The chain links TRBV25-1 to TRBJ2-3; D remains unclear. The CDR3 runs to 14 residues. The V end was cut by 0 bases, the J end by 1 base, with 5 bases between. The germline V gene encodes CDR1 MGHDK and CDR2 SYGVNS. CDR3 sequence reads: CASSEYKGTDTQYF. For the CDR3, the DNA is TGTGCCAGCAGTGAATACAAAGGCACAGATACGCAGTATTTT.

CDR3 amino acids: CASSARALGGPTDTQYF. The DNA for the CDR3 is TGTGCCAGCAGCGCGAGGGCCCTCGGGGGCCCCACAGATACGCAGTATTTT. The chain carries TRBV9 and TRBJ2-3; TRBD1 or TRBD2 may be the D gene (6 bases each). This CDR3 comprises 17 residues. V gave up 3 bases and J gave up 2 bases, with 19 bases separating them. The V gene's germline CDR1 is SGDLS and CDR2 YYNGEE.

This chain links TRBV3-1 with TRBJ2-1, with unresolved D. Trimming took 6 bases from V and 10 from J, leaving 13 bases between them. Germline values: CDR1 LGHDT, CDR2 YNNKEL (reference sequence). The CDR3 is 12 residues long. CDR3 in DNA: TGTGCCAGCAGTACCCTTGGCCAAGAGCAGTTCTTC. This sequence encodes CASSTLGQEQFF.

The genes are TRBV29-1 and TRBJ2-1; the D is unclear. CDR1 and CDR2 from the germline V gene are SQVTM and ANQGSEA. The CDR3 extends over 14 amino acids. Trimming left V 7 bases short and J 5 bases short, with 18 bases between. CDR3 protein: CSARLRRVDNEQFF. The CDR3 DNA follows: TGCAGCGCCCGACTTAGGCGAGTAGACAATGAGCAGTTCTTC.

The gene calls are TRBV2 and TRBJ1-5; unclear D gene. Trimming pared 4 bases from V and 1 base from J, leaving 5 bases between. The germline gives CDR1 SNHLY, CDR2 FYNNEI. The CDR3 consists of 13 residues. CDR3 nucleotide sequence: TGTGCCAGCAGTGCAGAGAGCAATCAGCCCCAGCATTTT. Residues: CASSAESNQPQHF.